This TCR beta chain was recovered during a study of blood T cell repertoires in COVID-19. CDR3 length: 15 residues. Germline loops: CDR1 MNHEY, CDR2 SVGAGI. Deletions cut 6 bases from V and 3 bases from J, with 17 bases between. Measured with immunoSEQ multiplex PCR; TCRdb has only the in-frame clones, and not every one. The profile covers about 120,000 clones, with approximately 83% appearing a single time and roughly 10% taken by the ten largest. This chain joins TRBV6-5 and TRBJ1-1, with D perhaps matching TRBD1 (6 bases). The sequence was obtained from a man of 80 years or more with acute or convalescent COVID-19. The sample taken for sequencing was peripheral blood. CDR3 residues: CASSPPGQWYTEAFF. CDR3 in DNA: TGTGCCAGCAGCCCACCGGGACAATGGTACACTGAAGCTTTCTTT.